The next 29 T cell receptor beta chains were all read from a single sample in a study of regulatory T cells in long-lasting Graves disease. Library construction for TCR beta used iRepertoire HTBI primers and Arm-PCR of CDR3 regions. TCRdb used MiXCR to reprocess the multiplex PCR reads, holding one entry per CDR3 protein. The table has 650,000 to 850,000 distinct CDR3 sequences, about 32% seen once. The time point was: persistent/refractory GD, antithyroid drugs over 5 years with positive TRAb. PBMC-derived RNA was used for the TCR library. The sample in question was peripheral blood mononuclear cells (PBMCs), obtained when the disease was refractory, from a patient treated with antithyroid drugs. These receptors all stem from a female donor with Graves disease.

This chain joins TRBV10-3 and TRBJ2-5; weak D call: TRBD1 (6 bases). CDR1 is ENHRY and CDR2 is SYGVKD in the germline V gene. The CDR3 length is 14 residues. Trimming shortened V by 4 bases and J by 1 base, and 10 bases separated the two germline ends. CDR3 sequence: CAISGRDTQETQYF. The CDR3 DNA follows: TGTGCCATCAGTGGCCGGGACACCCAAGAGACCCAGTACTTC.

This clonotype was seen a few times. The chain joins TRBV30 to TRBJ1-2; D unresolved. The V end was cut by 4 bases, the J end by 2 bases, with 8 bases between. CDR1 is GTSNPN and CDR2 is SVGIG in the germline V gene (reference sequence). The CDR3 spans 12 residues. CDR3 bases: TGTGCCTGGAATGCAGCCAACTATGGCTACACCTTC. It specifies CAWNAANYGYTF.

This clonotype appeared a few times. V gene TRBV10-3 combines with J gene TRBJ1-1; 10 bases are a match to TRBD1. Per germline, CDR1 ENHRY and CDR2 SYGVKD. The CDR3 length is 18 residues. V shed 10 bases, J shed 0 bases, and the junction held 17 bases outside the gene matches. The CDR3 DNA is TGTGCCACCGGGACAGGGGAGCGCTATCACACAATGAACACTGAAGCTTTCTTT. Amino acid sequence: CATGTGERYHTMNTEAFF.

At least ten counts were recorded for this clonotype. Relative to the germline gene, one junction end is altered; a read error may explain this. The chain has TRBV5-1 and TRBJ2-7; 12 bases align to TRBD2. Germline lookup yields CDR1 SGHRS and CDR2 YFSETQ. There are 15 residues in the CDR3. CDR3: CASSLVLAGGYEQYF. The CDR3 coding sequence is TGTGCCAGCAGTTTGGTGCTAGCGGGAGGGTACGAGCAGTACTTC. Drawing the rest from reference TRBV5-1 and TRBJ2-7, the complete variable domain is KAGVTQTPRYLIKTRGQQVTLSCSPISGHRSVSWYQQTPGQGLQFLFEYFSETQRNKGNFPGRFSGRQFSNSRSEMNVSTLELGDSALYLCASSLVLAGGYEQYFGPGTRLTVT.

This clonotype has only a few counts. V and J are TRBV9 and TRBJ1-1; D is ambiguous. The CDR3 consists of 16 residues. V lost 1 base and J 6 bases, leaving 19 bases between the germline ends. The germline V gene has CDR1 SGDLS and CDR2 YYNGEE. DNA of the CDR3: TGTGCCAGCAGCGTAAGTGCCCTTCCCCCGGGTGCTGAAGCTTTCTTT. Protein product: CASSVSALPPGAEAFF. Full variable domain (missing parts from reference TRBV9 and TRBJ1-1): DSGVTQTPKHLITATGQRVTLRCSPRSGDLSVYWYQQSLDQGLQFLIQYYNGEERAKGNILERFSAQQFPDLHSELNLSSLELGDSALYFCASSVSALPPGAEAFFGQGTRLTVV.

V gene TRBV29-1 combines with J gene TRBJ2-2; no definite D call. Germline CDR1 and CDR2: SQVTM and ANQGSEA. This CDR3 has 15 amino acids. Between the trimmed V and J ends, which lost 1 base and 0 bases, there was a span of 9 bases. This CDR3 reads CSVEAVSANTGELFF. The CDR3 DNA reads as TGCAGCGTTGAAGCCGTCTCAGCGAACACCGGGGAGCTGTTTTTT.

The gene calls are TRBV2 and TRBJ2-7, with unresolved D. Per the germline V gene, CDR1 is SNHLY and CDR2 is FYNNEI. The CDR3 has 16 amino acids. Trimming left V 3 bases short and J 1 base short, with 16 bases between. The CDR3 coding sequence is TGTGCCAGCAGTGATGGTCCAGGCCTACTATCCTACGAGCAGTACTTC. Translating gives CASSDGPGLLSYEQYF.

Remarks on this clonotype: The conserved final phenylalanine or tryptophan is absent from the CDR3, which likely points to a read error. The CDR3 nucleotides are TGTGCCAGTAGTCCGCTGACAGGGGCCAGCTATGGCTACACCTCC. Translated: CASSPLTGASYGYTS. The V call is TRBV19, the J call TRBJ1-2, with 8 nucleotides matching TRBD1. Per the germline V gene, CDR1 is LNHDA and CDR2 is SQIVND (reference sequence). The junction had 9 bases not matched to a gene; V was cut back by 5 bases and J by 4 bases. The CDR3 covers 15 residues.

This clonotype was counted between two and nine times. The rearrangement uses TRBV24-1 and TRBJ1-3, with no clear D. CDR1 and CDR2 from the germline V gene are KGHDR and SFDVKD. The CDR3 has 13 residues. Deletions cut 0 bases from V and 13 bases from J, with 12 bases between. The CDR3 reads CATSDLLIDKIYF. The CDR3 coding sequence is TGTGCCACCAGTGATTTGTTGATAGACAAGATATATTTT.

Many counts were recorded for this clonotype. The chain couples TRBV2 to TRBJ1-1; D is possibly TRBD1 (5 bases). V lost 6 bases and J lost 3, with 17 bases in between. CDR1 SNHLY and CDR2 FYNNEI come from the germline V gene. This CDR3 has 15 residues. CDR3 protein: CASSLTRGSDTEAFF. The CDR3 coding sequence is TGTGCCAGCAGCTTGACAAGGGGATCGGACACTGAAGCTTTCTTT.

Comment on this clonotype: An end of the junction does not agree with germline; a read error may underlie this. The chain has TRBV11-1 and TRBJ2-7; no clear D gene. Germline CDR1 SGHAT, CDR2 FQDESV (reference sequence). The CDR3 has 13 amino acids. For the CDR3, the DNA is TGTGCCAGCAGCTACACAACCACCCCCTGGTCTTCCTGG. Its protein is CASSYTTTPWSSW.

V usage is TRBV20-1 and J usage is TRBJ2-5; the D gene is possibly TRBD2 (6 bases). V lost 3 bases and J lost 11, with 22 bases in between. CDR3 length equals 14 residues. Germline V gene data show CDR1 as DFQATT and CDR2 as SNEGSKA (reference sequence). CDR3 nucleotide sequence: TGCAGTGCTAGGACTCCTTGGGGCCCGGGGGAGCAGTACTTC. The encoded protein is CSARTPWGPGEQYF.

Details on this clonotype: Germline is not matched at one junction end, which may reflect a read error. The chain recombines TRBV19 with TRBJ2-7; D uncertain. The CDR3 has 18 residues. Germline loops: CDR1 LNHDA, CDR2 SQIVND (reference sequence). The CDR3 loop reads CAGSIEYPPSQVTGEQYF. As DNA, the CDR3 is TGTGCCGGTAGTATAGAGTACCCCCCTAGTCAAGTCACGGGCGAGCAGTACTTC.

The chain uses TRBV29-1 and TRBJ1-2; 7 bases map to TRBD1. The CDR3 totals 13 residues. V gave up 8 bases and J gave up 5 bases; unmatched junction bases: 11. Per the germline V gene, CDR1 is SQVTM and CDR2 is ANQGSEA. CDR3 region: CSIGRGGAYGYTF. Here the CDR3 DNA reads TGCAGCATTGGCAGGGGGGGAGCTTATGGCTACACCTTC.

This clonotype has a handful of counts. V usage is TRBV6-1 and J usage is TRBJ1-5, with 9 bases lining up with TRBD1. CDR3 length: 13 amino acids. CDR1 is MNHNS and CDR2 is SASEGT in the germline V gene. Trimming removed 2 bases from V and 13 bases from J; junction bases left unmatched: 6. The CDR3 loop is CASSETLGTGQHF. CDR3 nucleotides: TGTGCCAGCAGTGAAACGTTAGGGACAGGGCAGCATTTT.

J is TRBJ2-7 and V is TRBV29-1; 7 bases map to TRBD2. This CDR3 region has 13 residues. The V gene's germline CDR1 is SQVTM and CDR2 ANQGSEA. The V and J ends lost 6 bases and 2 bases, in that order; junction bases with no gene match: 7. CDR3 sequence reads: CSVSAGDTYEQYF. The CDR3 bases are TGCAGCGTGTCTGCGGGAGACACCTACGAGCAGTACTTC.

In this sample, this clonotype turned up many times. This chain joins TRBV27 and TRBJ1-2; TRBD1 matches 7 bases. The CDR3 runs to 15 residues. Germline CDR1 and CDR2: MNHEY and SMNVEV (reference sequence). The ends lost 2 bases at V and 4 bases at J; junction bases unmatched: 7. In DNA form, the CDR3 reads TGTGCCAGCAGTTTAGGGAGAGGGGGCGTCTATGGCTACACCTTC. Residues: CASSLGRGGVYGYTF.

The gene calls are TRBV12-3 or TRBV12-4 and TRBJ2-1; D is ambiguous. V lost 5 bases, J lost 5 bases, and 7 bases lay in between. CDR3 length equals 12 residues. The CDR3 spells CASSLTNNEQFF. The CDR3 DNA sequence: TGTGCCAGCAGTCTGACAAACAATGAGCAGTTCTTC.

As regards this clonotype: Possible read error: a much larger clone is one base away. This chain uses TRBV12-3 or TRBV12-4 with TRBJ1-4; D gene ambiguous. The CDR3 loop spans 15 amino acids. The V gene lost 3 bases and the J gene lost 8 bases, with 16 bases spanning the gap. The CDR3 sequence: CASSFDAGSGEKLFF. The CDR3 region has the DNA TGTGCCAGCAGTTTCGACGCGGGGTCTGGGGAAAAACTGTTTTTT.

The rearrangement joins TRBV15 to TRBJ1-5; D is uncertain. Trimming removed 0 bases from V and 7 bases from J, with 16 bases in between. This CDR3 is 16 amino acids long. Germline V gene sequence: CDR1 LNHNV, CDR2 YYDKDF (reference sequence). The DNA of the CDR3 is TGTGCCACCAGCAGAGATCTGGGTCCGGCGGGCCAGCCCCAGCATTTT. Encoded protein: CATSRDLGPAGQPQHF.

V usage is TRBV6-9 and J usage is TRBJ2-5; 7 bases align to TRBD2. Germline V CDR1 and CDR2: MNHGY, SVAAGI. Trimming removed 3 bases from V and 4 bases from J; junction bases left unmatched: 20. This CDR3 contains 19 residues. For the CDR3, the DNA is TGTGCCAGCAGTTACTCACGATCCGGACTAGTAGTGGGTTCAGAGACCCAGTACTTC. This translates into CASSYSRSGLVVGSETQYF.

The rearrangement uses TRBV4-1 and TRBJ2-4; 11 bases map to TRBD2. Germline loops: CDR1 MGHRA, CDR2 YSYEKL. CDR3 length equals 19 residues. Trimming took 4 bases from V and 2 from J; bases not matched to a gene: 13. The CDR3 region is CASSPKLAGVGLSKNIQYF. In nucleotides, the CDR3 is TGCGCCAGCAGCCCAAAACTAGCGGGAGTAGGATTGTCCAAAAACATTCAGTACTTC.

This clonotype was recorded a few times. The chain couples TRBV28 to TRBJ2-3; D ambiguous. The ends were cut back, 5 bases at V and 1 base at J, with 16 bases in the middle. The CDR3 spans 16 residues. Germline CDR1 MDHEN, CDR2 SYDVKM. The CDR3 here is CASSRKGSPRTDTQYF. Written as DNA, the CDR3 is TGTGCCAGCAGTAGGAAAGGTAGCCCTCGCACAGATACGCAGTATTTT.

This clonotype appeared a few times. The rearrangement joins TRBV12-5 to TRBJ2-7, with D perhaps TRBD1 (5 bases). Germline-derived CDR1 and CDR2 are LGHNT and FRNRAP. The V end was cut by 5 bases, the J end by 3 bases, with 17 bases between. This CDR3 comprises 15 residues. The chain's CDR3 is CASGKAAGIIYEQYF. CDR3 sequence (DNA): TGTGCTAGTGGTAAGGCGGCAGGGATAATCTACGAGCAGTACTTC.

The chain couples TRBV7-9 to TRBJ2-5; D remains ambiguous. CDR1 is SEHNR, CDR2 FQNEAQ, per germline (reference sequence). The CDR3 extends over 14 amino acids. V was clipped by 1 base and J by 2 bases, with 8 bases between them. The DNA for the CDR3 is TGTGCCAGCAGCTTAGTTTCTAGTCAAGAGACCCAGTACTTC. Protein sequence: CASSLVSSQETQYF. Full variable domain (outside the CDR3, taken from reference TRBV7-9 and TRBJ2-5): DTGVSQNPRHKITKRGQNVTFRCDPISEHNRLYWYRQTLGQGPEFLTYFQNEAQLEKSRLLSDRFSAERPKGSFSTLEIQRTEQGDSAMYLCASSLVSSQETQYFGPGTRLLVL.

Concerning this clonotype itself: A read error may be the cause here, since a much bigger clone is one base away. This sequence joins TRBV12-3 or TRBV12-4 and TRBJ2-7; D possibly corresponds to TRBD1 (5 bases). The CDR3 loop spans 14 amino acids. The CDR3 region has the DNA TGTGTCAGCAGTTTAGAGGCAGGGAATGACGAGCAGTACTTC. This gives the protein CVSSLEAGNDEQYF.

This clonotype was detected many times. The gene calls are TRBV2 and TRBJ1-1; the D gene is possibly TRBD1 (5 bases). Germline values: CDR1 SNHLY, CDR2 FYNNEI. The CDR3 has 16 amino acids. Deletions cut 3 bases from V and 0 bases from J, with 14 bases between. The CDR3 DNA sequence: TGTGCCAGCAGTGAGTTGGGACCCAGGGTGAACACTGAAGCTTTCTTT. Its protein product is CASSELGPRVNTEAFF.

V usage is TRBV19 and J usage is TRBJ1-5; TRBD1 is a possible D gene (5 bases). The CDR3 runs to 15 residues. The germline CDR1 and CDR2 sequences are LNHDA and SQIVND (reference sequence). Trimming removed 3 bases at V and 3 bases at J, with 12 bases between. In nucleotides, the CDR3 is TGTGCCAGTAGTATTTCAAGAGGGGACAATCAGCCCCAGCATTTT. This encodes CASSISRGDNQPQHF.

The rearrangement links TRBV27 to TRBJ2-7, with 9 bases identical to TRBD2. The length of the CDR3 is 16 residues. Germline values: CDR1 MNHEY, CDR2 SMNVEV (reference sequence). With V trimmed by 1 base and J by 7 bases, 11 bases remained unmatched. CDR3 nucleotides: TGTGCCAGCAGTTTATTGTCTAGCGGGATATCGGGGGAGCAGTACTTC. This gives the protein CASSLLSSGISGEQYF.